This TCR beta chain was identified in a study of cytomegalovirus exposure and HLA in healthy donors. Study-level background: Later analysis reported that the roughly 130 validation repertoires shared the platform of the roughly 670 first-cohort repertoires. Whole-study results and caveats: Investigators reported some 150 TCR beta chains as tied to cytomegalovirus. Rarity marked most TCR sequences, yet some public TCRs occurred in many donors.

As regards this clone: Antigen: not known.

The CDR3 covers 13 residues. Germline lookup yields CDR1 MNHEY and CDR2 SMNVEV (reference sequence). V lost 1 base, J lost 6 bases, and 10 bases lay in between. The donors were part of the validation cohort of roughly 110 subjects. That cohort was separate from the first cohort, which comprised fewer than 800 subjects. Some clones are missing from TCRdb's copy, which holds only in-frame ones; the method was immunoSEQ multiplex PCR. Of 50,000 to 70,000 clones detected, 85% to 95% appear once; the ten largest clones hold 5.8%. The chain has TRBV27 and TRBJ2-7; tentative D call: TRBD1 (6 bases). The specimen was PBMCs. This sequence originates from a young woman in good health and CMV-seropositive. The CDR3 region is CASSLYGGFEQYF. The CDR3 region has the DNA TGTGCCAGCAGTTTATATGGGGGCTTCGAGCAGTACTTC.